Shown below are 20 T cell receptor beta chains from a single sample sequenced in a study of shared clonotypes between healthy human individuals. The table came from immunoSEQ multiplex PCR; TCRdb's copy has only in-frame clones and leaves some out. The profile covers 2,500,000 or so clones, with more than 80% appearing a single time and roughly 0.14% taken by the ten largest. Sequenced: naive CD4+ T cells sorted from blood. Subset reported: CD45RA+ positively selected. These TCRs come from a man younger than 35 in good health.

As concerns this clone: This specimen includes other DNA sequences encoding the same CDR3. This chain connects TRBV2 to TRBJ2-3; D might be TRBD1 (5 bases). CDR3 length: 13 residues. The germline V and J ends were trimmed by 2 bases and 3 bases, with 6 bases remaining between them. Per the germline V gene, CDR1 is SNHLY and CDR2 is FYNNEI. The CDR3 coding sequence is TGTGCCAGCAGTGAACAGGGTACAGATACGCAGTATTTT. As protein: CASSEQGTDTQYF.

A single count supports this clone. Written as DNA, the CDR3 is TGTGCCTGGAGGGCCCCCGTAAGAGCTGAAGCTTTCTTT. This codes for CAWRAPVRAEAFF. The genes are TRBV30 and TRBJ1-1; D is unclear. Trimming took 3 bases from V and 6 from J, leaving 14 bases between them. Germline V lookup: CDR1 GTSNPN, CDR2 SVGIG (reference sequence). This CDR3 is built from 13 residues.

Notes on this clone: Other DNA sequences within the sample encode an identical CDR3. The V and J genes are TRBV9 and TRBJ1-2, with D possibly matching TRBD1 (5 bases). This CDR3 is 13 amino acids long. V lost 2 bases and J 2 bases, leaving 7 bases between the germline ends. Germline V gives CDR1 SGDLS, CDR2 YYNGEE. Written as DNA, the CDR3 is TGTGCCAGCAGCGTCGACAGAAACTATGGCTACACCTTC. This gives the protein CASSVDRNYGYTF.

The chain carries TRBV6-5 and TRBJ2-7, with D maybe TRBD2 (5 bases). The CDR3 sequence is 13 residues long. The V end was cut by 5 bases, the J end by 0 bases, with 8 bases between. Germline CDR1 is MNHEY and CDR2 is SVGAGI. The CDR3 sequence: CASSTRDSYEQYF. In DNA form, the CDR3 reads TGTGCCAGCAGTACTCGGGACTCCTACGAGCAGTACTTC.

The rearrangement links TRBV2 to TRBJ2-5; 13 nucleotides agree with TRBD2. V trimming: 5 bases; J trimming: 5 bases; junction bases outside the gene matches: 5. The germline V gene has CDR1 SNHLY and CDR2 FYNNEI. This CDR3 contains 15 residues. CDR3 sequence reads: CASSSSTSGRETQYF. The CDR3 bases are TGTGCCAGCAGTTCCTCGACTAGCGGGAGGGAGACCCAGTACTTC.

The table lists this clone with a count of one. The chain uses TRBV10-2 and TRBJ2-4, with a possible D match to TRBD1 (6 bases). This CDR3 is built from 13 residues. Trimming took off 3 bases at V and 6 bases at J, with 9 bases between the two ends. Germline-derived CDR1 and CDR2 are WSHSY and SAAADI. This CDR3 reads CASSEQGGNIQYF. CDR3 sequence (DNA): TGCGCCAGCAGTGAACAGGGTGGAAACATTCAGTACTTC.

CDR3 in amino acids: CATSRDNSGSLFGELFF. Here the CDR3 DNA reads TGTGCCACCAGCAGAGATAATAGCGGGAGCCTTTTCGGGGAGCTGTTTTTT. The chain is built from TRBV15 and TRBJ2-2, with 9 bases that match TRBD2. The V segment lost 0 bases and the J segment 7 bases; nucleotides outside the gene matches: 9. This CDR3 comprises 17 residues. CDR1 is LNHNV, CDR2 YYDKDF, per germline (reference sequence).

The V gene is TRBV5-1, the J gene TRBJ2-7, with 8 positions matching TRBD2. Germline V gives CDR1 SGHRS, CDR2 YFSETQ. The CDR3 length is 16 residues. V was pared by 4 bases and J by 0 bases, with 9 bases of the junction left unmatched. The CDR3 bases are TGCGCCAGCAGCCCGGGGGGGGCCCCTAGCTCCTACGAGCAGTACTTC. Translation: CASSPGGAPSSYEQYF.

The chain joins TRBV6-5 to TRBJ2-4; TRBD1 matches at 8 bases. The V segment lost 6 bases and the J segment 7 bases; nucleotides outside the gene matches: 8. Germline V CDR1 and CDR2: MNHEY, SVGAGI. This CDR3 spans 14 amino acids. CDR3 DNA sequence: TGTGCCAGCAGCCGGACAGGGTCAGGGAACATTCAGTACTTC. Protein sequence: CASSRTGSGNIQYF.

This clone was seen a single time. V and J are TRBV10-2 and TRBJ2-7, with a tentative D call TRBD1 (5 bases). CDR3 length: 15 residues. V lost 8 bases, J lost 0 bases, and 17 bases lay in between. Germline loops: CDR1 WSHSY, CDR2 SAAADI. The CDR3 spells CASRTDKTASYEQYF. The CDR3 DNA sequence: TGCGCCAGCCGGACGGATAAGACAGCCTCCTACGAGCAGTACTTC.

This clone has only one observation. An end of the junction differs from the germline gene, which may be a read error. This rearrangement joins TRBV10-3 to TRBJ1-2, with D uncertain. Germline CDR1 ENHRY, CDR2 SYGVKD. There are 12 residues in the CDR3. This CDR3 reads CAISESDVGGHF. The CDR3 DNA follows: TGTGCCATCAGTGAGTCGGATGTCGGTGGGCACTTC.

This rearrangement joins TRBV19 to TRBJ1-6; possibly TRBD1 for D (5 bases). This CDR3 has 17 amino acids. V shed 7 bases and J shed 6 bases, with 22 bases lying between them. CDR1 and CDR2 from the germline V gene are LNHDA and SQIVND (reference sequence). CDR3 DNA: TGTGCCAGTAAGGCCGGGGCGGGGGTTGACGGTAATTCACCCCTCCACTTT. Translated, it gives CASKAGAGVDGNSPLHF.

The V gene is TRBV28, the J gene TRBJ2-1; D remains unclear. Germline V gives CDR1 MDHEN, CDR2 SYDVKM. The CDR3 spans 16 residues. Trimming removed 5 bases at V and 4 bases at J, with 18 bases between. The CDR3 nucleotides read TGTGCCAGCAGTCCGGGCGCCCTAGGAACTTACAATGAGCAGTTCTTC. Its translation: CASSPGALGTYNEQFF.

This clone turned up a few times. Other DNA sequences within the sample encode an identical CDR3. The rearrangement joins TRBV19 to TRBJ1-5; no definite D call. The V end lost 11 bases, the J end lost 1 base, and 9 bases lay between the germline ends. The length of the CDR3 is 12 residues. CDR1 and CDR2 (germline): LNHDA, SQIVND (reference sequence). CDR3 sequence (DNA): TGTGCCTCCTCGGCCAGCAATCAGCCCCAGCATTTT. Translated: CASSASNQPQHF.

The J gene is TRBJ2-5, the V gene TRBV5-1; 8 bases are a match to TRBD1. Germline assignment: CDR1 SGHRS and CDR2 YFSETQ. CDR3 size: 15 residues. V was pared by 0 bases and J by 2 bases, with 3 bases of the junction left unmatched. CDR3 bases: TGCGCCAGCAGCTTGGTGGGGGACAGGCAAGAGACCCAGTACTTC. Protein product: CASSLVGDRQETQYF.

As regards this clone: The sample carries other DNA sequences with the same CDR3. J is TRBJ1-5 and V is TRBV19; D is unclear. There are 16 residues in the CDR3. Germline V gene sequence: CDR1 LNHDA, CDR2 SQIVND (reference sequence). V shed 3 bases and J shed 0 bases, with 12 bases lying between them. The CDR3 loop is CASSMDSLYSNQPQHF. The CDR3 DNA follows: TGTGCCAGTAGTATGGACTCGCTCTATAGCAATCAGCCCCAGCATTTT.

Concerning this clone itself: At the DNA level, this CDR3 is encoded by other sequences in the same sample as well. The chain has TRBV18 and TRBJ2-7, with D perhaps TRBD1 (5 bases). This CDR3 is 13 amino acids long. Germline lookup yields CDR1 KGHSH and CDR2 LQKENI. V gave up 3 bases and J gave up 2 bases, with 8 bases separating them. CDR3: CASSPDRPYEQYF. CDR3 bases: TGTGCCAGCTCACCCGACAGACCCTACGAGCAGTACTTC. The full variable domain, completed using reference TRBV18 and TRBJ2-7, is NAGVMQNPRHLVRRRGQEARLRCSPMKGHSHVYWYRQLPEEGLKFMVYLQKENIIDESGMPKERFSAEFPKEGPSILRIQQVVRGDSAAYFCASSPDRPYEQYFGPGTRLTVT.

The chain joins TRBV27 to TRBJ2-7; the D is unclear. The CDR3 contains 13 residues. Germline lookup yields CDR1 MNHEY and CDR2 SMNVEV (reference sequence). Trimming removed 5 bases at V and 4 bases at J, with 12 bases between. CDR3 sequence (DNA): TGTGCCAGCAGTACCCCCCTCAAATACGAGCAGTACTTC. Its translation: CASSTPLKYEQYF.

The CDR3 region is CASSQTGGNYGYTF. DNA for the CDR3: TGTGCCAGCAGCCAGACAGGGGGAAACTATGGCTACACCTTC. The J gene is TRBJ1-2, the V gene TRBV25-1, with 9 nucleotides matching TRBD1. After removal of 6 bases from V and 2 bases from J, the junction contained 4 bases not matched to a gene. The germline CDR1 and CDR2 sequences are MGHDK and SYGVNS. The CDR3 is 14 amino acids.

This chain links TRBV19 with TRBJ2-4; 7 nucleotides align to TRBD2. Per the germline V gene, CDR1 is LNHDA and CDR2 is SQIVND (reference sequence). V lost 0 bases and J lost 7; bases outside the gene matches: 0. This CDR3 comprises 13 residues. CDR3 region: CASSIEGGNIQYF. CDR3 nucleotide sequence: TGTGCCAGTAGTATAGAGGGGGGGAACATTCAGTACTTC.